The clone carrying this T cell receptor beta chain was seen repeatedly, ten times or more. The entire patient cohort was treatment-naive prior to thyroid surgery. MiXCR reprocessed the PCR reads for TCRdb. Counted here are 37,000 or so clones, roughly a sixth occurring once; the ten biggest clones make up approximately 5.6%. This entry belongs to a study of metastatic and nonmetastatic thyroid tumors. Germline CDR1 is MNHNS and CDR2 is SASEGT. The CDR3 consists of 15 residues. V shed 6 bases, J shed 5 bases, and the junction held 9 bases outside the gene matches. Material: blood. This chain links TRBV6-1 with TRBJ2-2; 7 bases line up with TRBD1. The receptor was isolated from a male donor with papillary thyroid cancer or a benign thyroid nodule (not recorded which). Some clones in this sample may be carry-over from other donors' samples. DNA of the CDR3: TGTGCCAGCAGCCCCACAGGGGCGTATACCGGGGAGCTGTTTTTT. As protein: CASSPTGAYTGELFF.